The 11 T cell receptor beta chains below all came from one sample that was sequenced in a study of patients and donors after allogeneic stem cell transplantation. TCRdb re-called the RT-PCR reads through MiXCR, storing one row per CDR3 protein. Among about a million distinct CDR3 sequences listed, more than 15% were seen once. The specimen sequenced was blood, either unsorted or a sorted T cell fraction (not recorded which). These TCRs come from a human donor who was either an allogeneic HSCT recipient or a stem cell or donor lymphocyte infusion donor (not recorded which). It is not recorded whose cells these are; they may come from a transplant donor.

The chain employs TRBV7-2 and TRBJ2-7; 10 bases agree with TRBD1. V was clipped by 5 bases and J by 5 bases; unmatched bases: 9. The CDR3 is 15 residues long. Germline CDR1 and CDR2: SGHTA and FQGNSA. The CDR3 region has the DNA TGTGCCAGCAGCACTACCGGGACAGGGGCCCACGAGCAGTACTTC. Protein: CASSTTGTGAHEQYF. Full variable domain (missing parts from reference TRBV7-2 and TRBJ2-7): GAGVSQSPSNKVTEKGKDVELRCDPISGHTALYWYRQSLGQGLEFLIYFQGNSAPDKSGLPSDRFSAERTGGSVSTLTIQRTQQEDSAVYLCASSTTGTGAHEQYFGPGTRLTVT.

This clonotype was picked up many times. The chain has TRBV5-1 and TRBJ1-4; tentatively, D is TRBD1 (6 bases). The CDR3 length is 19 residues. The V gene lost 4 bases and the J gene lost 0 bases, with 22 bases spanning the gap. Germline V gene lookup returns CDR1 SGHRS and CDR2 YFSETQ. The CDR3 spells CASSPGQRGTRATNEKLFF. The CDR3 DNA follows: TGCGCCAGCAGCCCTGGACAGCGCGGGACTAGAGCAACTAATGAAAAACTGTTTTTT.

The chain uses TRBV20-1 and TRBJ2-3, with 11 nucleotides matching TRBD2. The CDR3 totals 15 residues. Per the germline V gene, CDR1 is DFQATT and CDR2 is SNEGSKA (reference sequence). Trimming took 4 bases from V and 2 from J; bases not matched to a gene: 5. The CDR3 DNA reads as TGCAGTGCTATTCAGACTAGCGGGAACACAGATACGCAGTATTTT. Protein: CSAIQTSGNTDTQYF.

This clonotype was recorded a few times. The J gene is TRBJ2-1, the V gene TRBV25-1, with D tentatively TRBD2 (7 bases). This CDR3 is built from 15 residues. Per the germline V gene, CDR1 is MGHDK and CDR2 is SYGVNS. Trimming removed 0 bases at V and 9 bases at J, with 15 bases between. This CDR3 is CASSEYGGGLVEQFF. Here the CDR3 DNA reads TGTGCCAGCAGTGAATATGGGGGGGGGCTAGTTGAGCAGTTCTTC.

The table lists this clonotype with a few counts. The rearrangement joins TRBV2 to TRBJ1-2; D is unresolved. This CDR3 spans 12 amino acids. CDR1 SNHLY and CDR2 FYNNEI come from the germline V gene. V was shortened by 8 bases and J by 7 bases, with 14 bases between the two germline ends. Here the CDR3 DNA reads TGTGCCAGCGGTATCCAGGTTACTGGCTACACCTTC. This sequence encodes CASGIQVTGYTF.

CDR3 in amino acids: CAISGSRSYNEQFF. The CDR3, as DNA: TGTGCCATCAGTGGGAGTAGATCCTACAATGAGCAGTTCTTC. The chain links TRBV10-3 to TRBJ2-1; the D is unclear. The CDR3 sequence is 14 residues long. Between the trimmed V and J ends, which lost 4 bases and 1 base, there was a span of 8 bases. The V gene's germline CDR1 is ENHRY and CDR2 SYGVKD.

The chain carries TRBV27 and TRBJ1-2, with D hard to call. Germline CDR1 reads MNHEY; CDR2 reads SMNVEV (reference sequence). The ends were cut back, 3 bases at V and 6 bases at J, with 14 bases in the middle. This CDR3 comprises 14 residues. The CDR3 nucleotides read TGTGCCAGCAGTTTGTACTCATCGACGGATGGCTACACCTTC. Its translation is CASSLYSSTDGYTF.

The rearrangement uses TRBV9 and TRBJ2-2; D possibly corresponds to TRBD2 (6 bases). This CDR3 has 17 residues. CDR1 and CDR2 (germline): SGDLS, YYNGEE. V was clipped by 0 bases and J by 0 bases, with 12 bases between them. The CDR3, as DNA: TGTGCCAGCAGCGTAGACATTAGCGGCTCGAACACCGGGGAGCTGTTTTTT. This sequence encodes CASSVDISGSNTGELFF.

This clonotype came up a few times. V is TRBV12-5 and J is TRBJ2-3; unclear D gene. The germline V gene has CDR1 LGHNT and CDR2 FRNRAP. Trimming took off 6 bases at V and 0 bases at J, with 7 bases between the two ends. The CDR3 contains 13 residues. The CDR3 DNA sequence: TGTGCTAGTGGACATGGGAGCACAGATACGCAGTATTTT. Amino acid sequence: CASGHGSTDTQYF.

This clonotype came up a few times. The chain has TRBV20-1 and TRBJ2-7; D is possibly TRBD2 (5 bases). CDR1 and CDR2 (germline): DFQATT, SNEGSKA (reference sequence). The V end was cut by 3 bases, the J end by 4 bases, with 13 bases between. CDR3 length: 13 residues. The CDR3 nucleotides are TGCAGTGCTAGTAGCGACGGATTATACGAGCAGTACTTC. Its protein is CSASSDGLYEQYF.

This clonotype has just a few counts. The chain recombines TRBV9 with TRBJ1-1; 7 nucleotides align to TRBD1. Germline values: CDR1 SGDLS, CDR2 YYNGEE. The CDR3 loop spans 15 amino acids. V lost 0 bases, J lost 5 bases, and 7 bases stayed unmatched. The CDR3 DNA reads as TGTGCCAGCAGCGTAGGGAGCAGGGGGGATACTGAAGCTTTCTTT. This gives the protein CASSVGSRGDTEAFF.